This section outlines one T cell receptor beta chain sequence together with its context. The repertoire was sequenced with immunoSEQ multiplex PCR; TCRdb's copy has only in-frame clones and lacks some. The table shows over 350,000 clones, with roughly nine tenths occurring only once. The sample is drawn from a study of blood T cell repertoires in COVID-19. About the research overall: PBMCs, B-cell-depleted T cells, or T cells were the source of the cDNA or gDNA that made up the material.

The CDR3 length is 13 residues. With 5 bases removed from V and 5 bases from J, the gap between germline ends came to 12 bases. Allocation to cohorts depended on clinical history reported by the participants. Exposed enrollees had met someone with a PCR-confirmed or clinician-diagnosed COVID-19 case at some point within the 2 weeks before study entry. The V and J genes are TRBV12-3 or TRBV12-4 and TRBJ1-1; D call uncertain. The source is a middle-aged woman who had been exposed to COVID-19. Sequencing was performed on PBMCs or T cells enriched from blood (not recorded which). CDR3 nucleotides: TGTGCCAGCAGTGCGGGCCCTCCAACTGAAGCTTTCTTT. This encodes CASSAGPPTEAFF.